This T cell receptor beta chain was obtained from a study of T-cell reconstitution after alpha-beta-depleted transplantation in children. There are 11 residues in the CDR3. V was trimmed by 5 bases and J by 4 bases, leaving 8 bases between them. Germline CDR1 is DFQATT and CDR2 is SNEGSKA (reference sequence). This clonotype was counted ten times or more. Preparing the TCRbeta library involved the use of unique molecular identifiers. Each CDR3 protein is one row after TCRdb ran MiXCR on the PCR reads. The sample lists 640,000 or so distinct CDR3 sequences; roughly 17% were seen once. This clonotype was sampled from a human donor who donated a stem cell graft to a child with acute myeloid leukemia. This chain uses TRBV20-1 with TRBJ1-2, with a weak D call TRBD1 (5 bases). The specimen comprised PBMCs from the stem cell graft donor, sampled from the stem cell graft. In DNA, the CDR3 is TGCAGTGCTTCCGACAGCTATGGCTACACCTTC. Its protein product is CSASDSYGYTF.